The rows below give T cell receptor beta chains drawn from one sample of a study of T-cell reconstitution after alpha-beta-depleted transplantation in children. MiXCR, applied by TCRdb to the PCR reads, yields one record per CDR3 protein. Here the sample spans 440,000 or so distinct CDR3 sequences, around 46% being singletons. The input for sequencing was PBMCs, taken before TCRalphabeta/CD19-depleted stem cell transplant. These receptors all come from a girl aged 2-10 years with aplastic anemia, due to receive a stem cell transplant. CDR3s include the opening cysteine and the closing phenylalanine or tryptophan. A D gene is named only where the DNA matches it firmly.

D gene	CDR3 length	V gene	J gene	CDR3 protein
TRBD1	16	TRBV7-3	TRBJ1-6	CASSFTGGAGNSPLHF
-	17	TRBV15	TRBJ1-1	CATSRDRRGGMNTEAFF
-	13	TRBV5-4	TRBJ2-7	CASSLDSRYEQYF
-	16	TRBV7-2	TRBJ1-5	CASSLGTGRVRQPQHF
-	15	TRBV7-2	TRBJ2-2	CASRSGQRNTGELFF
TRBD2	12	TRBV20-1	TRBJ2-1	CSARGTSALQFF
-	16	TRBV20-1	TRBJ2-1	CSARDDSVWSYNEQFF
-	12	TRBV13	TRBJ2-7	CASSLARYEQYF
-	13	TRBV6-1	TRBJ1-4	CASSNRVGEKLFF
TRBD1	14	TRBV7-2	TRBJ2-7	CASSSRQGTYEQYF
TRBD2	16	TRBV27	TRBJ2-7	CASSPTSGRPFYEQYF
-	16	TRBV10-2	TRBJ2-5	CASSAASGSGRETQYF
TRBD2	18	TRBV12-5	TRBJ2-1	CASGQLAGGVIDYNEQFF
TRBD1	13	TRBV10-3	TRBJ2-5	CAISSGTGETQYF
-	17	TRBV4-1	TRBJ2-5	CASSQDPKRAPGETQYF
-	13	TRBV25-1	TRBJ2-1	CASSRIRGGEQFF
TRBD2	18	TRBV11-1	TRBJ2-3	CASSLGVAGGPGADTQYF
TRBD1	15	TRBV9	TRBJ2-1	CASSVGTGAYNEQFF
-	15	TRBV5-5	TRBJ1-4	CASSLTSTTNEKLFF
TRBD1	13	TRBV20-1	TRBJ2-7	CSAYDRVENEQYF
TRBD1	15	TRBV5-1	TRBJ1-6	CASSLGGTGVSPLHF
TRBD2	17	TRBV5-1	TRBJ2-1	CASSLAASGSTYNEQFF
-	13	TRBV12-3/TRBV12-4	TRBJ1-1	CASRRVTDTEAFF
TRBD1	15	TRBV4-1	TRBJ1-2	CASSQGGGAQYGYTF
-	15	TRBV19	TRBJ2-1	CASSTPGRLNNEQFF
-	14	TRBV7-3	TRBJ2-4	CASSLEGAKNIQYF
-	14	TRBV5-1	TRBJ1-1	CASSLVGLNTEAFF
-	13	TRBV20-1	TRBJ1-6	CSARDFRDSPLHF
-	15	TRBV4-3	TRBJ2-7	CASSQQTGAPDEQYF
TRBD1	16	TRBV12-3/TRBV12-4	TRBJ1-1	CASSLGTGSMNTEAFF
-	14	TRBV12-3/TRBV12-4	TRBJ1-1	CASSFRTGNTEAFF
-	13	TRBV20-1	TRBJ1-5	CSARAPGRDRQHF
TRBD1	17	TRBV5-1	TRBJ2-3	CASSLVTGGDGTDTQYF
TRBD1	16	TRBV7-6	TRBJ2-6	CASSSGTGSGANVLTF
-	12	TRBV6-5	TRBJ1-2	CASSNRRVGYTF
-	14	TRBV7-3	TRBJ2-2	CASSSSQGIGELFF
-	16	TRBV6-1	TRBJ1-4	CASRNSGRRTNEKLFF
TRBD1	14	TRBV4-1	TRBJ1-2	CASSQEETGIGYTF
-	16	TRBV25-1	TRBJ1-2	CASAENWWGEGYGYTF
-	15	TRBV20-1	TRBJ2-1	CSARATGSPNHEQFF
-	11	TRBV2	TRBJ1-1	CASSRGAEAFF
-	19	TRBV6-1	TRBJ1-6	CASSEVDRRALVYNSPLHF
-	14	TRBV4-3	TRBJ1-6	CASSQDAEGSPLHF
-	11	TRBV12-3/TRBV12-4	TRBJ2-1	CASSLKEVQFF
-	15	TRBV15	TRBJ2-2	CATSRGAPYTGELFF
-	12	TRBV20-1	TRBJ2-7	CSAVQGFYEQYF
TRBD2	18	TRBV20-1	TRBJ2-5	CSATTSGRARFSQETQYF
-	15	TRBV5-1	TRBJ2-1	CASSLVGQGVNEQFF
-	12	TRBV29-1	TRBJ1-5	CSVYEGGEAQHF
TRBD2	15	TRBV5-1	TRBJ2-1	CASSLVTSGSNEQFF
-	14	TRBV15	TRBJ2-2	CATSREGETGELFF
TRBD1	17	TRBV27	TRBJ1-1	CASGPSGTGLMNTEAFF
-	16	TRBV5-1	TRBJ2-1	CASSLPDYGAYNEQFF
TRBD1	14	TRBV4-1	TRBJ2-7	CASSLLTGVYEQYF
TRBD1	16	TRBV5-1	TRBJ2-1	CASRASGTGIYNEQFF